The clone carrying this T cell receptor (beta chain) came up a few times. The antigen is undetermined. This entry is derived from a study of blood T cells in healthy people across ages. Study results and limitations: The recorded TCR beta diversity per million T cells decreased in a roughly linear manner with age. Changes in expanded clonotypes were possibly confounded, as the CMV status of donors was unknown.

CDR3 length: 15 residues. In germline, CDR1 is MNHEY, CDR2 SVGAGI. V was shortened by 3 bases and J by 2 bases, with 14 bases between the two germline ends. Together with a sample-barcoded 5' primer, a J-beta primer mix was included in a second PCR lasting about 7 to 11 cycles. Each CDR3 protein gets one entry after TCRdb re-called the 5' RACE reads with MiXCR. The top ten clones hold approximately 3.3% of a sample with 550,000 to 650,000 distinct CDR3 sequences, over 25% of them seen once. These same records also appear under a second study, on T cells of mothers and their children. From that paper: In both related and unrelated pairs, TCR recombination output is shaped similarly by thymic selection.

The sample comprised blood. The rearrangement links TRBV6-5 to TRBJ2-7; D possibly matches TRBD1 or TRBD2 (5 bases each). The sequence came from a boy between 2 and 15 years old in good health. CDR3 nucleotide sequence: TGTGCCAGCAGTTATTCAGGGTCGGGAACCTACGAGCAGTACTTC. Translated: CASSYSGSGTYEQYF.